What follows is one T cell receptor beta chain and its context. Its antigen is currently unknown. These data originate in a study of T cell responses to AZD1222 COVID-19 vaccine. Whole-study results and caveats: Dominant at 160-218 and 743-854, vaccine-associated CD4 TCRs also spanned spike.

V was pared by 5 bases and J by 5 bases, with 18 bases between. Germline lookup yields CDR1 SGHAT and CDR2 FQNNGV. This CDR3 has 15 amino acids. TCRdb's table, derived via immunoSEQ multiplex PCR, lists solely in-frame clones and lacks some. The repertoire has over 130,000 clones, 88% of them found once; the top ten carry approximately 3%. This TCR was sampled from an adult who received the AZD1222 COVID-19 vaccine. The sample here was peripheral blood, taken 28 days after the second AZD1222 dose. The rearrangement uses TRBV11-2 and TRBJ1-1, with TRBD1 as a possible D gene (5 bases). The CDR3: CASSISRGVGTEAFF. The DNA for the CDR3 is TGTGCCAGCAGCATTAGTCGGGGGGTGGGGACTGAAGCTTTCTTT.